This T cell receptor beta chain is drawn from a study of T cell responses to AZD1222 COVID-19 vaccine. Points from the study as a whole: As reported, nearly half of all spike-specific TCRs target variant regions that are unmutated. Spike-specific TCRs gained breadth and depth after people received two AZD1222 doses. White British donors predominated, females outnumbered males, and clonal diversity was possibly underestimated.

Sequenced by immunoSEQ multiplex PCR; TCRdb stores in-frame clones only, minus some. Of approximately 170,000 clones listed, roughly 85% are singletons. CDR1 and CDR2 (germline): SGDLS, YYNGEE. V was pared by 4 bases and J by 0 bases, with 14 bases between. The CDR3 length is 17 residues. With regard to this clone: What it binds is unknown.

This rearrangement joins TRBV9 to TRBJ1-6; no reliable D call. This receptor was taken from an adult who received the AZD1222 COVID-19 vaccine. The sample was peripheral blood, taken 28 days after the second AZD1222 dose. CDR3 bases: TGTGCCAGCAGCACGACCGGTGGCGGCTCCTATAATTCACCCCTCCACTTT. This encodes CASSTTGGGSYNSPLHF.